The present T cell receptor beta chain was sequenced within a study of T cell responses to AZD1222 COVID-19 vaccine. On this clone: Its matching antigen is unknown.

Here immunoSEQ multiplex PCR was the method, and the copy in TCRdb shows in-frame clones only, minus some. The sample has around 170,000 clones; roughly nine tenths are singletons. The CDR3 runs 13 residues. V lost 5 bases to trimming and J lost 6 bases, with 11 bases between them. The V gene's germline CDR1 is LNHDA and CDR2 SQIVND (reference sequence). General study results and limits: Unmutated variant regions are reportedly targeted by nearly half of spike-specific TCRs. There were vaccine-associated CD4 TCRs across spike, dominant at 160-218 and 743-854. Vaccination with two AZD1222 doses was followed by a rise in Spike-specific TCR breadth and depth.

This specimen was peripheral blood, taken on day 0 of AZD1222 vaccination. The chain employs TRBV19 and TRBJ1-5; no clear D gene. The receptor was derived from an adult in good health. CDR3 DNA: TGTGCCAGTAGTGTCGGGGAGATTCAGCCCCAGCATTTT. Translated, it gives CASSVGEIQPQHF.